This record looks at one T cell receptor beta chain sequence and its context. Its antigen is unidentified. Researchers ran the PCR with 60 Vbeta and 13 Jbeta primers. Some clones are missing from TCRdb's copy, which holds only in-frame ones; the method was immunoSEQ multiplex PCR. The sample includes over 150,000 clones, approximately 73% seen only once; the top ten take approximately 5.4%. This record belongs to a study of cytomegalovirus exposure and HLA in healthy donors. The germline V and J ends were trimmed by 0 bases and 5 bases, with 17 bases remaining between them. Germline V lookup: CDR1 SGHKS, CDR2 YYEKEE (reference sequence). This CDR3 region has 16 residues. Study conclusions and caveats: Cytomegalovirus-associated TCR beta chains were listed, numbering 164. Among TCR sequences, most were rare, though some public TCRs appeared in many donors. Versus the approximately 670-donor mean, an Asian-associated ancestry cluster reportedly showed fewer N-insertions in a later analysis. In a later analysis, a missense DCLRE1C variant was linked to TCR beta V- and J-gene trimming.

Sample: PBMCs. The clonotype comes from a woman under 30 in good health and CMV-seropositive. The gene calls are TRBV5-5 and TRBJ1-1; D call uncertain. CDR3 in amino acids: CASSLGAPNLRTEAFF. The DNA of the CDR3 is TGTGCCAGCAGCTTGGGGGCACCGAACCTTAGGACTGAAGCTTTCTTT.